A single sample is the source of the 6 T cell receptor beta chains below, sequenced in a study of blood T cells in healthy people across ages. Together with a sample-barcoded 5' primer, a J-beta primer mix was included in a second PCR lasting roughly 6 to 12 cycles. TCRdb processed the 5' RACE reads anew with MiXCR; each CDR3 protein has one entry. Among 950,000 to 1,200,000 distinct CDR3 sequences, roughly two fifths were seen once, and the ten largest hold around 13%. Sequenced material: blood. The receptor source for this set is a man aged 18 to 30 in good health.

The chain recombines TRBV12-3 or TRBV12-4 with TRBJ2-3; D gene unclear. The CDR3 consists of 14 residues. V was trimmed by 3 bases and J by 3 bases, leaving 10 bases between them. The CDR3 spells CASSFVVGTDTQYF. The CDR3 DNA is TGTGCCAGCAGTTTTGTGGTCGGTACAGATACGCAGTATTTT.

This chain connects TRBV7-2 to TRBJ2-7, with 10 bases identical to TRBD2. Losses at the gene ends were 4 bases for V and 4 bases for J; bases not matched to a gene: 10. Germline V gene sequence: CDR1 SGHTA, CDR2 FQGNSA. The CDR3 loop spans 16 amino acids. CDR3 DNA sequence: TGTGCCAGCAGCTCAGGCCGTGCTAGCGGGAGATACGAGCAGTACTTC. Encoded protein: CASSSGRASGRYEQYF.

V and J are TRBV9 and TRBJ1-1; no clear D. The CDR3 has 13 residues. V lost 6 bases and J lost 1, with 10 bases in between. Looked up from germline, CDR1 is SGDLS and CDR2 is YYNGEE. CDR3 region: CASTETENTEAFF. The CDR3 DNA reads TGTGCCAGCACCGAGACGGAGAACACTGAAGCTTTCTTT.

J is TRBJ1-2 and V is TRBV9; maybe TRBD1 (5 bases). The CDR3 has 13 amino acids. Germline V gene data show CDR1 as SGDLS and CDR2 as YYNGEE. Trimming left V 7 bases short and J 4 bases short, with 14 bases between. The CDR3 bases are TGTGCCAGCGGCGGAGGGGTTGCCTATGGCTACACCTTC. It translates to CASGGGVAYGYTF. Full variable domain (remainder filled in from reference TRBV9 and TRBJ1-2): DSGVTQTPKHLITATGQRVTLRCSPRSGDLSVYWYQQSLDQGLQFLIQYYNGEERAKGNILERFSAQQFPDLHSELNLSSLELGDSALYFCASGGGVAYGYTFGSGTRLTVV.

This clonotype was detected only a few times. The chain combines TRBV4-3 with TRBJ1-6; 7 bases map to TRBD1. This CDR3 contains 15 residues. From germline, CDR1 is LGHNA and CDR2 YSLEER. The junction had 6 bases not matched to a gene; V was cut back by 3 bases and J by 7 bases. DNA for the CDR3: TGCGCCAGCAGCCATTCTAGGGACAGCAATTCACCCCTCCACTTT. It yields the protein CASSHSRDSNSPLHF.

A word on this clonotype: A much larger clone sits a single nucleotide away, making a read error possible. This chain joins TRBV7-9 and TRBJ2-1; D unresolved. Germline CDR1 SEHNR, CDR2 FQNEAQ (reference sequence). The CDR3 spans 14 residues. The CDR3 DNA reads as TGTGCCAGCAGCTCCGAAGACCGCTACAATAAGCAGTTCTTC. Its protein product is CASSSEDRYNKQFF.